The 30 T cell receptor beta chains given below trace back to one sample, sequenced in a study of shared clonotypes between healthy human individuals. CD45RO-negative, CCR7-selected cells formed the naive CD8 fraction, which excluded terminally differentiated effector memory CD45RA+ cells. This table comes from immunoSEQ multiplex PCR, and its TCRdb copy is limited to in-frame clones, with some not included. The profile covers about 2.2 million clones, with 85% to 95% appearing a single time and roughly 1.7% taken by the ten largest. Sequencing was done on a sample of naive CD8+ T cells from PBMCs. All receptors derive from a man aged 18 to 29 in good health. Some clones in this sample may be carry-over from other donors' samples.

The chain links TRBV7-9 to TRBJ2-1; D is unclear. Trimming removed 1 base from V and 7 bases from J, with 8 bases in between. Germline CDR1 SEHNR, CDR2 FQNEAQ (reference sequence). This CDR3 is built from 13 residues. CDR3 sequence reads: CASSLESSNEQFF. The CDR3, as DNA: TGTGCCAGCAGCTTAGAGAGTAGTAATGAGCAGTTCTTC.

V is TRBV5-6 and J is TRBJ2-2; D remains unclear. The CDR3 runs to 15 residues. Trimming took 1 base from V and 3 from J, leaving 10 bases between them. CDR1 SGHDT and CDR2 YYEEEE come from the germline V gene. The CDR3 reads CASSLTPSDTGELFF. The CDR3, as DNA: TGTGCCAGCAGCTTGACTCCGTCGGACACCGGGGAGCTGTTTTTT.

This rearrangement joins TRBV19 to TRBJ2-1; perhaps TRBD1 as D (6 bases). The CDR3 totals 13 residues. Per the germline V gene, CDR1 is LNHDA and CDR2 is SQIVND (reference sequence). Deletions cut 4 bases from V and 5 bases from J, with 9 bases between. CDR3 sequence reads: CASSRDTHNEQFF. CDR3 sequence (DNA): TGTGCCAGTAGTAGGGACACCCACAATGAGCAGTTCTTC.

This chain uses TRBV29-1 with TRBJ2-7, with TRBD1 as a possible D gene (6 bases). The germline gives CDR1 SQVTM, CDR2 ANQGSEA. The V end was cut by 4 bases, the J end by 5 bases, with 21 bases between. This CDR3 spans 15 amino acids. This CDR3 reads CSVGGRGEEFHEQYF. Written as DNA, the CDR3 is TGCAGCGTTGGAGGCAGGGGAGAGGAATTCCACGAGCAGTACTTC.

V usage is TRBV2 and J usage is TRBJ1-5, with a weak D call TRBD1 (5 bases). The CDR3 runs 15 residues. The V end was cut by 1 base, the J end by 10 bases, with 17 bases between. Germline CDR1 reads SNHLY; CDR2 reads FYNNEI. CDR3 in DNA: TGTGCCAGCAGTGAAGGTCGACAGACTTCGGATCCCCAGCATTTT. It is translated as CASSEGRQTSDPQHF.

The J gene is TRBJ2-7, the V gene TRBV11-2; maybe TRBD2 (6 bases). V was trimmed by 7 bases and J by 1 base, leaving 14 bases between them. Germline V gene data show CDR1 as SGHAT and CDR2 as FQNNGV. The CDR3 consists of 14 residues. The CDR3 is CASTPGVRSYEQYF. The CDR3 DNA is TGTGCCAGCACCCCGGGGGTCAGGTCCTACGAGCAGTACTTC.

CDR3 amino acids: CASSLPIYGYTF. Here the CDR3 DNA reads TGTGCCAGTAGTTTACCGATCTATGGCTACACCTTC. V is TRBV19 and J is TRBJ1-2; no reliable D call. This CDR3 region has 12 residues. The germline V gene encodes CDR1 LNHDA and CDR2 SQIVND (reference sequence). Trimming took off 5 bases at V and 4 bases at J, with 8 bases between the two ends.

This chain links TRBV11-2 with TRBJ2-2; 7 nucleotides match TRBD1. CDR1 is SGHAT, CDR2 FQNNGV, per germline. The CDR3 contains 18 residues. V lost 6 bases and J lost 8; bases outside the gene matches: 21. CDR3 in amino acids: CASRPTLLEGAVIGELFF. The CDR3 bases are TGTGCCAGCAGACCCACCTTACTTGAGGGGGCAGTAATTGGGGAGCTGTTTTTT. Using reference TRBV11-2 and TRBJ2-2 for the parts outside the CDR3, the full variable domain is EAGVAQSPRYKIIEKRQSVAFWCNPISGHATLYWYQQILGQGPKLLIQFQNNGVVDDSQLPKDRFSAERLKGVDSTLKIQPAKLEDSAVYLCASRPTLLEGAVIGELFFGEGSRLTVL.

The CDR3 DNA sequence: TGTGCCAGCAGCCACTCGAGCGTAACCTACGAGCAGTACTTC. It is translated as CASSHSSVTYEQYF. This sequence joins TRBV13 and TRBJ2-7; no firm D call. CDR1 and CDR2 from the germline V gene are PRHDT and FYEKMQ (reference sequence). The CDR3 consists of 14 residues. Trimming pared 5 bases from V and 2 bases from J, leaving 13 bases between.

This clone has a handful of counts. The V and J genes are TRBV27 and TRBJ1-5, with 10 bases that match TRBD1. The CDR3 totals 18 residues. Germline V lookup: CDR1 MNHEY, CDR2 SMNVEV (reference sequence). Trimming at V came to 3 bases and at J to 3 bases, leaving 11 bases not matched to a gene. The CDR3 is CASSLGAPGTGANQPQHF. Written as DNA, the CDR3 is TGTGCCAGCAGTTTGGGGGCACCCGGGACAGGGGCCAATCAGCCCCAGCATTTT.

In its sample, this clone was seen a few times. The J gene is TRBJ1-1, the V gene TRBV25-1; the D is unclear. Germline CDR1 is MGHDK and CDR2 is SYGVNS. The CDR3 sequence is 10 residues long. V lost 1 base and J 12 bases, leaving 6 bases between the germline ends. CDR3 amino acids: CASSELETFF. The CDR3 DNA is TGTGCCAGCAGTGAATTGGAAACTTTCTTT.

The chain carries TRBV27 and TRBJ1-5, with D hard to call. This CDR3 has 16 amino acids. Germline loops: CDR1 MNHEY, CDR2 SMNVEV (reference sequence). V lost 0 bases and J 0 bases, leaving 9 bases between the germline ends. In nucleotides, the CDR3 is TGTGCCAGCAGTTTATCGCCAAGACGTAGCAATCAGCCCCAGCATTTT. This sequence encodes CASSLSPRRSNQPQHF.

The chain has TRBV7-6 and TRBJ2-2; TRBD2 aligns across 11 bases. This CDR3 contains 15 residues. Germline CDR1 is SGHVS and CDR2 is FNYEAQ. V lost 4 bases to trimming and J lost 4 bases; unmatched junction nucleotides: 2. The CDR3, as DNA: TGTGCCAGCAGCTCGGGACTAGCGGTCACCGGGGAGCTGTTTTTT. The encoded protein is CASSSGLAVTGELFF.

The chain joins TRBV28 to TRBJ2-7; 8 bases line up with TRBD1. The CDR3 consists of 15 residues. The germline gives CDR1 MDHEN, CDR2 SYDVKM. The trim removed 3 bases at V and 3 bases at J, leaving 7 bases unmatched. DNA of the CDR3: TGTGCCAGCAGTTTTCGGGGACAGGAAAGCTACGAGCAGTACTTC. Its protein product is CASSFRGQESYEQYF.

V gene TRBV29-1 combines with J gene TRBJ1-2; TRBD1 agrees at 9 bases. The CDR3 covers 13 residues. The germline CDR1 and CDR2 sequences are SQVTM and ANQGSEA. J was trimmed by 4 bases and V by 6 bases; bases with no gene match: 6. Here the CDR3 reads CSVRQGEAYGYTF. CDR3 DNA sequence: TGCAGCGTCCGACAGGGGGAGGCCTATGGCTACACCTTC.

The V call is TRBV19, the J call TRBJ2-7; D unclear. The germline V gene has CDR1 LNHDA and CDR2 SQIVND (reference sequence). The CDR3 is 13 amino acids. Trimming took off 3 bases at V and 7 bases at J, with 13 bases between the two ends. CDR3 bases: TGTGCCAGTAGTATTGGTACTCCTCAGGAGCAGTACTTC. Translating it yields CASSIGTPQEQYF.

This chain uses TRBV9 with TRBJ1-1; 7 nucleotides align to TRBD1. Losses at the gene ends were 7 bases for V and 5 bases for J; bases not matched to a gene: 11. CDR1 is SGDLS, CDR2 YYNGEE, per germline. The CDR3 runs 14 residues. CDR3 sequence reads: CASAEGAGGTEAFF. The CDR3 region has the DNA TGTGCCAGCGCTGAGGGCGCAGGGGGAACTGAAGCTTTCTTT.

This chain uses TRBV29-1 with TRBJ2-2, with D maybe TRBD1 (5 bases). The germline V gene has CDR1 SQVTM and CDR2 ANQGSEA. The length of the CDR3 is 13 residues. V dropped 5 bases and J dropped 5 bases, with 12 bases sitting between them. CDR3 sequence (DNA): TGCAGCGTTCTTCAGGGTACGACCGGGGAGCTGTTTTTT. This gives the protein CSVLQGTTGELFF.

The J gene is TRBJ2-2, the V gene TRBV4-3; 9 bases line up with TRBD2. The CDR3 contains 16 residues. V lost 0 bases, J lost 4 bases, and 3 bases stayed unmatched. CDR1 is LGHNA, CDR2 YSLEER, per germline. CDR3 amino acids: CASSQELAGLTGELFF. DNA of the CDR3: TGCGCCAGCAGCCAAGAGCTAGCGGGGCTCACCGGGGAGCTGTTTTTT.

The DNA of the CDR3 is TGTGCCAGCAGCGTAGTTGGGGGGCTCGGCACTGAAGCTTTCTTT. Residues: CASSVVGGLGTEAFF. The chain couples TRBV9 to TRBJ1-1; perhaps TRBD1 as D (6 bases). There are 15 residues in the CDR3. Trimming cost V 0 bases and J 4 bases, with 13 bases left between them. The germline V gene has CDR1 SGDLS and CDR2 YYNGEE.

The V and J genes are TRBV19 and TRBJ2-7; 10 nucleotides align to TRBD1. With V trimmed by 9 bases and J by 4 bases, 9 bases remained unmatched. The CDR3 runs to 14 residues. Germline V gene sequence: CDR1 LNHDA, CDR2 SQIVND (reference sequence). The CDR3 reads CARGGRDRGYEQYF. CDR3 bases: TGTGCCAGAGGGGGCCGGGACAGGGGTTACGAGCAGTACTTC.

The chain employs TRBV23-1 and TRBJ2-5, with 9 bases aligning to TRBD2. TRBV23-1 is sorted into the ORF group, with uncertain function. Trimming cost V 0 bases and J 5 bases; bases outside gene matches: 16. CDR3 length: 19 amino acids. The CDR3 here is CASSQSECFAGGLGETQYF. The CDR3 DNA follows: TGCGCCAGCAGTCAATCGGAGTGTTTCGCGGGAGGGCTTGGGGAGACCCAGTACTTC.

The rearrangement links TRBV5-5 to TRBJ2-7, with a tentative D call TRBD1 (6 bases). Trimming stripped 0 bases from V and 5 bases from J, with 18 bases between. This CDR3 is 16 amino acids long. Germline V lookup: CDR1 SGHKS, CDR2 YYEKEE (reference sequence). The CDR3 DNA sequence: TGTGCCAGCAGCTTGGGACCTCGGACAGTGGCGGACGAGCAGTACTTC. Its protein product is CASSLGPRTVADEQYF.

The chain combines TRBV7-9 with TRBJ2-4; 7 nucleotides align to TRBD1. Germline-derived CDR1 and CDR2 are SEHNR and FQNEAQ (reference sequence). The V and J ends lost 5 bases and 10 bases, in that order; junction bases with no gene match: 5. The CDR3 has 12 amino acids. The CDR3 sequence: CASSPGDRIQYF. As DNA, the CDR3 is TGTGCCAGCAGCCCCGGGGACAGAATTCAGTACTTC.

For the CDR3, the DNA is TGTGCCAGCACAGCTTCCTACAATGAGCAGTTCTTC. Translation gives CASTASYNEQFF. The chain carries TRBV11-1 and TRBJ2-1; D remains ambiguous. The CDR3 consists of 12 residues. Germline CDR1 reads SGHAT; CDR2 reads FQDESV (reference sequence). V dropped 7 bases and J dropped 1 base, with 5 bases sitting between them. The full variable domain, completed using reference TRBV11-1 and TRBJ2-1, is EAEVAQSPRYKITEKSQAVAFWCDPISGHATLYWYRQILGQGPELLVQFQDESVVDDSQLPKDRFSAERLKGVDSTLKIQPAELGDSAMYLCASTASYNEQFFGPGTRLTVL.

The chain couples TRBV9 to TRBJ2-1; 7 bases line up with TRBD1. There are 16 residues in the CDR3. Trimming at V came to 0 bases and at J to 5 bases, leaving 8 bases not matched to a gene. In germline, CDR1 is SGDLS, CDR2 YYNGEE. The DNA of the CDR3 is TGTGCCAGCAGCGTAGAGGGCAGGGGGAACCACAATGAGCAGTTCTTC. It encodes CASSVEGRGNHNEQFF. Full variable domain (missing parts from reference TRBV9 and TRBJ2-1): DSGVTQTPKHLITATGQRVTLRCSPRSGDLSVYWYQQSLDQGLQFLIQYYNGEERAKGNILERFSAQQFPDLHSELNLSSLELGDSALYFCASSVEGRGNHNEQFFGPGTRLTVL.

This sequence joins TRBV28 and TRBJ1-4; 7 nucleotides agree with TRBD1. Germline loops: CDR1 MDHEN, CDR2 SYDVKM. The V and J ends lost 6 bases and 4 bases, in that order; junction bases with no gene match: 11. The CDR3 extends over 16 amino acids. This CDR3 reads CASSYTGDSDNEKLFF. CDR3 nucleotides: TGTGCCAGCAGCTACACAGGGGATTCCGATAATGAAAAACTGTTTTTT. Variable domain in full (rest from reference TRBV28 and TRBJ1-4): DVKVTQSSRYLVKRTGEKVFLECVQDMDHENMFWYRQDPGLGLRLIYFSYDVKMKEKGDIPEGYSVSREKKERFSLILESASTNQTSMYLCASSYTGDSDNEKLFFGSGTQLSVL.

The chain's CDR3 is CASSSGLDQETQYF. The CDR3 bases are TGCGCCAGCAGCTCCGGACTAGACCAAGAGACCCAGTACTTC. The V call is TRBV5-1, the J call TRBJ2-5; 7 bases match TRBD2. Germline V gene lookup returns CDR1 SGHRS and CDR2 YFSETQ. The CDR3 has 14 amino acids. With V trimmed by 3 bases and J by 0 bases, 2 bases remained unmatched.

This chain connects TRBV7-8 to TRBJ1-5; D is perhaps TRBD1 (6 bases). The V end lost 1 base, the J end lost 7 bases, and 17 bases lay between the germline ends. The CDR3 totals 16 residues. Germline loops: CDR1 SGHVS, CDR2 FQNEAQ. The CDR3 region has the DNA TGTGCCAGCAGCTTAGGTTTAGGGGGAACGGGACAGCCCCAGCATTTT. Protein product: CASSLGLGGTGQPQHF.

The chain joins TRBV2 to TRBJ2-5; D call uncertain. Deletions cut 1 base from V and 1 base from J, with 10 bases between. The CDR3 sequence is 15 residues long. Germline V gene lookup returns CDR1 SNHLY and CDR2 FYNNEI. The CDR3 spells CASSEGPGFQETQYF. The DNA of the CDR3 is TGTGCCAGCAGTGAAGGGCCCGGGTTCCAAGAGACCCAGTACTTC.